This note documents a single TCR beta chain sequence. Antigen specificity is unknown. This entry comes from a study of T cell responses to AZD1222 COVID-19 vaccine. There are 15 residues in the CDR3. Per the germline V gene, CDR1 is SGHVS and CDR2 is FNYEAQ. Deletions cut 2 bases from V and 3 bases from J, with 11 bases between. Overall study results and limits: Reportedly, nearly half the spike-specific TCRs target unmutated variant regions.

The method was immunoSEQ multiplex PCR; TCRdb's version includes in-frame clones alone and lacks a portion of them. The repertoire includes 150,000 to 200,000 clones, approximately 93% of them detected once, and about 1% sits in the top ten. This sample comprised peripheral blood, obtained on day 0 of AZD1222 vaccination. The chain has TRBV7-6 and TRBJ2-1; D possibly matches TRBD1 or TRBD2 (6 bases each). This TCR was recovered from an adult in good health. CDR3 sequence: CASSLLRGDYNEQFF. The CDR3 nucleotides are TGTGCCAGCAGCTTATTGAGGGGGGACTACAATGAGCAGTTCTTC. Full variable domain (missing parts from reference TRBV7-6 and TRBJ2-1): GAGVSQSPRYKVTKRGQDVALRCDPISGHVSLYWYRQALGQGPEFLTYFNYEAQQDKSGLPNDRFSAERPEGSISTLTIQRTEQRDSAMYRCASSLLRGDYNEQFFGPGTRLTVL.